Presented here are 21 T cell receptor beta chains from one specimen sequenced in a study of OX40 agonist ivuxolimab in advanced cancers. The method was immunoSEQ multiplex PCR; TCRdb's version includes in-frame clones alone and lacks a portion of them. This sample carries under 80,000 clones, roughly four fifths of them seen once, and the ten largest clones take about 5%. This specimen was CD4+ or CD8+ T cells sorted from blood, taken in a trial of the OX40 agonist ivuxolimab. The receptors were gathered from an adult with an advanced solid tumor such as melanoma, head and neck, liver or kidney cancer.

The genes are TRBV11-2 and TRBJ1-2; D might be TRBD1 (5 bases). The germline gives CDR1 SGHAT, CDR2 FQNNGV. V gave up 5 bases and J gave up 6 bases, with 16 bases separating them. The CDR3 has 14 residues. The CDR3 loop is CASSVMGQGDGYTF. In DNA form, the CDR3 reads TGTGCCAGCAGCGTCATGGGCCAGGGCGATGGCTACACCTTC.

CDR3 nucleotides: TGCGCCAGCAGCTCCACAGGACCTCCTAATGAAAAACTGTTTTTT. Amino acids: CASSSTGPPNEKLFF. The V call is TRBV5-1, the J call TRBJ1-4; D might be TRBD1 (5 bases). This CDR3 contains 15 residues. V lost 3 bases and J 3 bases, leaving 12 bases between the germline ends. Germline CDR1 reads SGHRS; CDR2 reads YFSETQ.

The chain uses TRBV27 and TRBJ2-1, with 8 bases matching TRBD1. V dropped 3 bases and J dropped 10; count of bases not matched to a gene: 11. This CDR3 comprises 15 residues. In germline, CDR1 is MNHEY, CDR2 SMNVEV (reference sequence). The CDR3 spells CASSLDRVYVREQFF. The DNA of the CDR3 is TGTGCCAGCAGTTTGGACAGGGTGTACGTTCGGGAGCAGTTCTTC.

This chain connects TRBV10-3 to TRBJ2-2; D possibly corresponds to TRBD2 (6 bases). Per germline, CDR1 ENHRY and CDR2 SYGVKD. The CDR3 covers 15 residues. Trimming stripped 5 bases from V and 1 base from J, with 11 bases between. This CDR3 is CAISTGTQNTGELFF. DNA of the CDR3: TGTGCCATCAGTACCGGGACTCAGAACACCGGGGAGCTGTTTTTT.

The V call is TRBV25-1, the J call TRBJ2-5; a weak D match, TRBD2 (5 bases). Trimming left V 4 bases short and J 5 bases short, with 20 bases between. The CDR3 sequence is 16 residues long. Germline loops: CDR1 MGHDK, CDR2 SYGVNS. The CDR3 spells CASSGRYSRTPETQYF. CDR3 DNA: TGTGCCAGCAGTGGACGTTACAGCCGGACTCCGGAGACCCAGTACTTC.

This clone was detected only once. The J gene is TRBJ2-2, the V gene TRBV7-2, with 7 bases aligning to TRBD1. CDR1 and CDR2 (germline): SGHTA, FQGNSA. With V trimmed by 3 bases and J by 1 base, 2 bases remained unmatched. The CDR3 spans 15 residues. Written as DNA, the CDR3 is TGTGCCAGCAGCTTGGGACAGAAGAACACCGGGGAGCTGTTTTTT. This codes for CASSLGQKNTGELFF.

The chain carries TRBV7-2 and TRBJ2-5; D is unclear. Germline lookup yields CDR1 SGHTA and CDR2 FQGNSA. The CDR3 has 15 amino acids. V shed 1 base and J shed 2 bases, with 11 bases lying between them. The CDR3 is CASSLGVRPQETQYF. The CDR3 DNA is TGTGCCAGCAGCTTAGGAGTCCGGCCGCAAGAGACCCAGTACTTC.

The rearrangement links TRBV28 to TRBJ1-3; a possible D gene is TRBD1 (5 bases). The CDR3 has 16 amino acids. CDR1 and CDR2 (germline): MDHEN, SYDVKM. The V and J ends lost 10 bases and 1 base respectively, with 20 bases between them. This CDR3 reads CATSAGGDHSGNTIYF. Written as DNA, the CDR3 is TGTGCCACCTCTGCCGGGGGGGACCATTCTGGAAACACCATATATTTT.

The V call is TRBV7-2, the J call TRBJ1-5; TRBD1 matches at 10 bases. This CDR3 comprises 15 residues. Germline trimming cut 5 bases from V and 6 bases from J; bases unmatched to any gene: 7. CDR1 SGHTA and CDR2 FQGNSA come from the germline V gene. CDR3 sequence reads: CASSTDRGQTQPQHF. In DNA form, the CDR3 reads TGTGCCAGCAGCACCGACAGGGGGCAAACTCAGCCCCAGCATTTT.

V usage is TRBV7-3 and J usage is TRBJ2-6; TRBD2 is a possible D gene (5 bases). Trimming took off 5 bases at V and 2 bases at J, with 16 bases between the two ends. Germline lookup yields CDR1 SGHTA and CDR2 FQGTGA. The CDR3 covers 17 residues. CDR3 nucleotide sequence: TGTGCCAGCAGCCCTGGGCTGGGAGTCCCTGGGGCCAACGTCCTGACTTTC. Its translation: CASSPGLGVPGANVLTF.

V is TRBV5-6 and J is TRBJ1-5, with D possibly matching TRBD1 (5 bases). V lost 0 bases and J lost 7, with 11 bases in between. The CDR3 is 14 residues long. Germline loops: CDR1 SGHDT, CDR2 YYEEEE. The CDR3 sequence: CASSLGRANQPQHF. The CDR3 nucleotides read TGTGCCAGCAGCTTGGGCAGGGCAAACCAGCCCCAGCATTTT.

The V call is TRBV5-1, the J call TRBJ2-7; TRBD1 is a possible D gene (5 bases). Germline CDR1 and CDR2: SGHRS and YFSETQ. The length of the CDR3 is 13 residues. Trimming took 6 bases from V and 5 from J, leaving 15 bases between them. For the CDR3, the DNA is TGCGCCAGCATGGGGCAGGGCTTAGACGAGCAGTACTTC. Its translation is CASMGQGLDEQYF. Based on the CDR3 plus reference TRBV5-1 and TRBJ2-7, the full variable domain is KAGVTQTPRYLIKTRGQQVTLSCSPISGHRSVSWYQQTPGQGLQFLFEYFSETQRNKGNFPGRFSGRQFSNSRSEMNVSTLELGDSALYLCASMGQGLDEQYFGPGTRLTVT.

The chain joins TRBV18 to TRBJ2-1; TRBD1 matches at 9 bases. This CDR3 has 15 residues. The germline CDR1 and CDR2 sequences are KGHSH and LQKENI. V lost 0 bases and J lost 7; bases outside the gene matches: 4. The CDR3 bases are TGTGCCAGCTCACCACCCACAGGGGGCAGGAATGAGCAGTTCTTC. Encoded protein: CASSPPTGGRNEQFF.

The CDR3 nucleotides are TGTGCCAGCAGTGCCTCTTTCACAGGGGGCGCGGACATTCAGTACTTC. Translation: CASSASFTGGADIQYF. The rearrangement joins TRBV6-1 to TRBJ2-4; 9 bases are a match to TRBD1. From germline, CDR1 is MNHNS and CDR2 SASEGT. With V trimmed by 4 bases and J by 8 bases, 12 bases remained unmatched. This CDR3 is built from 16 residues.

This chain links TRBV4-2 with TRBJ2-7; TRBD2 agrees at 7 bases. Looked up from germline, CDR1 is LGHNA and CDR2 is YNFKEQ. The CDR3 sequence is 14 residues long. With V trimmed by 2 bases and J by 2 bases, 3 bases remained unmatched. The CDR3 DNA sequence: TGTGCCAGCAGCCAACGACTAGCAGCCTACGAGCAGTACTTC. Its translation is CASSQRLAAYEQYF.

The CDR3 protein is CASSSGTNSYEQYF. DNA of the CDR3: TGTGCCAGCAGTTCCGGGACTAACTCCTACGAGCAGTACTTC. The chain employs TRBV28 and TRBJ2-7, with 7 bases that match TRBD2. Trimming cost V 4 bases and J 0 bases; bases outside gene matches: 3. This CDR3 spans 14 amino acids. Germline CDR1 is MDHEN and CDR2 is SYDVKM.

The chain joins TRBV6-6 to TRBJ1-1; D unresolved. The germline CDR1 and CDR2 sequences are MNHNY and SVGAGI (reference sequence). CDR3 length: 14 residues. V was pared by 2 bases and J by 9 bases, with 16 bases between. This CDR3 is CASSYHDGPSQAFF. The DNA for the CDR3 is TGTGCCAGCAGTTACCACGACGGGCCTTCCCAAGCTTTCTTT.

This chain connects TRBV19 to TRBJ1-5; D remains unclear. The germline V gene has CDR1 LNHDA and CDR2 SQIVND (reference sequence). V lost 7 bases and J lost 8, with 18 bases in between. The CDR3 runs 14 residues. In DNA, the CDR3 is TGTGCCAGTAATCCTACTTGGTCCAACGAGCCCCAGCATTTT. It codes for CASNPTWSNEPQHF.

The V and J genes are TRBV18 and TRBJ2-7, with TRBD1 matching 7 bases. Trimming took 4 bases from V and 2 from J; bases not matched to a gene: 5. The CDR3 has 14 amino acids. Germline V gives CDR1 KGHSH, CDR2 LQKENI. The CDR3 DNA reads as TGTGCCAGCTCACTTGGACAGGTCGCCTACGAGCAGTACTTC. This sequence encodes CASSLGQVAYEQYF.

This chain connects TRBV5-6 to TRBJ1-3; D unresolved. This CDR3 is 15 amino acids long. V was clipped by 4 bases and J by 5 bases, with 16 bases between them. CDR1 is SGHDT, CDR2 YYEEEE, per germline. The CDR3 nucleotides are TGTGCCAGCAGCACCAGCCCTGGGCGTAGAAACACCATATATTTT. It codes for CASSTSPGRRNTIYF.

The J gene is TRBJ2-4, the V gene TRBV11-1, with TRBD1 as a possible D gene (6 bases). The CDR3 loop spans 14 amino acids. V lost 3 bases and J 1 base, leaving 7 bases between the germline ends. Germline V lookup: CDR1 SGHAT, CDR2 FQDESV (reference sequence). The CDR3 region has the DNA TGTGCCAGCAGCTTCCAGGGGGCCAAAAACATTCAGTACTTC. Its protein product is CASSFQGAKNIQYF.